The TCR beta chain under discussion was sequenced for a study of T-cell memory formation after mild COVID-19. With 0 bases removed from V and 4 bases from J, the gap between germline ends came to 9 bases. Germline values: CDR1 SGHTA, CDR2 FQGNSA. The CDR3 is 14 residues long. TCRdb used MiXCR to reprocess the 5' RACE reads, holding one entry per CDR3 protein. The table includes over 350,000 distinct CDR3 sequences, 24% detected once. The V and J genes are TRBV7-2 and TRBJ1-2; D remains ambiguous. The sample comprised PBMCs or a T cell subset sorted from them (not recorded which). The sequence was obtained from an adult woman who had mild COVID-19 (a few samples of this study predate the infection). Cell type and time point are not known. Here the CDR3 reads CASSLAPGFYGYTF. The CDR3 DNA reads as TGTGCCAGCAGCTTAGCGCCGGGCTTCTATGGCTACACCTTC. The whole variable domain, filled in from reference TRBV7-2 and TRBJ1-2, reads GAGVSQSPSNKVTEKGKDVELRCDPISGHTALYWYRQSLGQGLEFLIYFQGNSAPDKSGLPSDRFSAERTGGSVSTLTIQRTQQEDSAVYLCASSLAPGFYGYTFGSGTRLTVV.